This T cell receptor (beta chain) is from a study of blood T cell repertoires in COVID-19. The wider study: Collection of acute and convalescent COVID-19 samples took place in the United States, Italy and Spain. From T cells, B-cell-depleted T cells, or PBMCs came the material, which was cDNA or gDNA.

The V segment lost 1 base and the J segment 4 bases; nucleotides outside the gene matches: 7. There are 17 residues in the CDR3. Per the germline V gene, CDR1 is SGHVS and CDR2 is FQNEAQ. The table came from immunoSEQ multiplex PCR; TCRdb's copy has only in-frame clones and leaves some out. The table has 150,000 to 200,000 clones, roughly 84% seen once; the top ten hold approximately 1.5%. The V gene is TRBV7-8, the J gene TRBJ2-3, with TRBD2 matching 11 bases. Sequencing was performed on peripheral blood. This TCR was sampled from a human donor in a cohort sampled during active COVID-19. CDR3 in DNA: TGTGCCAGCAGCTTAGGGTATAGCGGGAGGGCCTCAGATACGCAGTATTTT. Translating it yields CASSLGYSGRASDTQYF.